Below, 30 T cell receptor beta chains from the same sample are listed, as sequenced in a study of blood T cell repertoires in COVID-19. Data came from immunoSEQ multiplex PCR; TCRdb stores just in-frame clones and leaves some out. The sample shows 95,000 or so clones, 89% of them seen only once. Input material: peripheral blood. The source is a woman in her 70s with acute or convalescent COVID-19.

This clone was recorded only once. V usage is TRBV18 and J usage is TRBJ1-5, with 9 bases matching TRBD1. V lost 2 bases, J lost 0 bases, and 5 bases stayed unmatched. The CDR3 sequence is 17 residues long. Germline lookup yields CDR1 KGHSH and CDR2 LQKENI. This CDR3 reads CASSPGTGFYSNQPQHF. The CDR3 DNA sequence: TGTGCCAGCTCACCAGGGACAGGGTTTTATAGCAATCAGCCCCAGCATTTT.

The CDR3 region is CATSDLLWGFDSSEAFF. The CDR3 bases are TGTGCCACCAGTGATTTGCTTTGGGGATTCGACAGCTCTGAAGCTTTCTTT. The chain links TRBV24-1 to TRBJ1-1; weak D call: TRBD1 (5 bases). Germline V gene sequence: CDR1 KGHDR, CDR2 SFDVKD. V was pared by 0 bases and J by 6 bases, with 19 bases between. The CDR3 is 17 amino acids.

The rearrangement joins TRBV5-1 to TRBJ2-3; D ambiguous. The germline V gene has CDR1 SGHRS and CDR2 YFSETQ. V was trimmed by 0 bases and J by 3 bases, leaving 8 bases between them. The CDR3 spans 14 residues. CDR3 DNA sequence: TGCGCCAGCAGCTTGGGACTTCCAACAGATACGCAGTATTTT. Encoded protein: CASSLGLPTDTQYF. Complete variable domain (other parts from reference TRBV5-1 and TRBJ2-3): KAGVTQTPRYLIKTRGQQVTLSCSPISGHRSVSWYQQTPGQGLQFLFEYFSETQRNKGNFPGRFSGRQFSNSRSEMNVSTLELGDSALYLCASSLGLPTDTQYFGPGTRLTVL.

The table lists this clone with a few counts. The chain employs TRBV7-2 and TRBJ1-6; 7 bases map to TRBD1. The V gene end was trimmed by 5 bases and the J gene end by 4 bases; junction bases not matched to a gene: 8. Germline V gene sequence: CDR1 SGHTA, CDR2 FQGNSA. The CDR3 covers 16 residues. CDR3 coding DNA: TGTGCCAGCAGCCAGGGACAGTTATTTTATAATTCACCCCTCCACTTT. Translation: CASSQGQLFYNSPLHF. The full variable domain, with the rest looked up from reference TRBV7-2 and TRBJ1-6, is GAGVSQSPSNKVTEKGKDVELRCDPISGHTALYWYRQSLGQGLEFLIYFQGNSAPDKSGLPSDRFSAERTGGSVSTLTIQRTQQEDSAVYLCASSQGQLFYNSPLHFGNGTRLTVT.

The J gene is TRBJ1-2, the V gene TRBV11-2, with 7 bases identical to TRBD1. The germline V gene has CDR1 SGHAT and CDR2 FQNNGV. The CDR3 is 14 residues long. After removal of 5 bases from V and 13 bases from J, the junction contained 16 bases not matched to a gene. Here the CDR3 reads CASSPYYRGLSFTF. DNA for the CDR3: TGTGCCAGCAGCCCATACTACAGGGGATTAAGCTTCACCTTC.

The CDR3, as DNA: TGTGCCAGCAGTGCTCAGCGGGAGGGCCGTGAGACCCAGTACTTC. This encodes CASSAQREGRETQYF. The chain carries TRBV2 and TRBJ2-5, with 10 nucleotides matching TRBD2. CDR1 and CDR2 (germline): SNHLY, FYNNEI. The J segment lost 5 bases and the V segment lost 4 bases, leaving 7 bases of the junction unmatched. The CDR3 has 15 amino acids.

The chain has TRBV6-1 and TRBJ2-3, with TRBD2 matching 13 bases. J lost 4 bases, V lost 2 bases, and 6 bases had no gene match. Germline CDR1 MNHNS, CDR2 SASEGT. The CDR3 totals 17 residues. The chain's CDR3 is CASSEWTSGGGADTQYF. CDR3 nucleotide sequence: TGTGCCAGCAGTGAATGGACTAGCGGGGGTGGTGCAGATACGCAGTATTTT.

The chain combines TRBV7-9 with TRBJ2-7, with D tentatively TRBD1 (6 bases). CDR3 length: 15 residues. In germline, CDR1 is SEHNR, CDR2 FQNEAQ (reference sequence). Between the trimmed V and J ends, which lost 5 bases and 0 bases, there was a span of 14 bases. CDR3 in amino acids: CASSGRQENSYEQYF. CDR3 sequence (DNA): TGTGCCAGCAGCGGCAGACAGGAAAACTCCTACGAGCAGTACTTC. The whole variable domain, remainder taken from reference TRBV7-9 and TRBJ2-7, is DTGVSQNPRHKITKRGQNVTFRCDPISEHNRLYWYRQTLGQGPEFLTYFQNEAQLEKSRLLSDRFSAERPKGSFSTLEIQRTEQGDSAMYLCASSGRQENSYEQYFGPGTRLTVT.

The CDR3 DNA sequence: TGTGCCAGCAGCCCACGGACAGGGAACACTGAAGCTTTCTTT. This encodes CASSPRTGNTEAFF. This chain uses TRBV13 with TRBJ1-1; the match to TRBD1 covers 7 bases. The CDR3 has 14 residues. The germline V gene has CDR1 PRHDT and CDR2 FYEKMQ (reference sequence). Trimming took 5 bases from V and 1 from J; bases not matched to a gene: 4.

The chain links TRBV15 to TRBJ1-5; D ambiguous. Trimming left V 5 bases short and J 5 bases short, with 16 bases between. This CDR3 comprises 15 residues. In germline, CDR1 is LNHNV, CDR2 YYDKDF (reference sequence). CDR3 in amino acids: CATSYKLTSDQPQHF. The CDR3 DNA reads as TGTGCCACCAGCTATAAACTCACGAGCGATCAGCCCCAGCATTTT.

V is TRBV3-1 (or the pseudogene TRBV3-2) and J is TRBJ1-2; 7 nucleotides match TRBD1. CDR1 and CDR2 from the germline V gene are LGHDT and YNNKEL (reference sequence). This CDR3 spans 15 amino acids. V was pared by 2 bases and J by 4 bases, with 7 bases of the junction left unmatched. Here the CDR3 DNA reads TGTGCCAGCAGCCAAAGACAGGGAGTTAGCTATGGCTACACCTTC. Protein: CASSQRQGVSYGYTF.

The J gene is TRBJ1-4, the V gene TRBV5-1, with D unresolved. Trimming left V 4 bases short and J 0 bases short, with 10 bases between. The CDR3 extends over 15 amino acids. In germline, CDR1 is SGHRS, CDR2 YFSETQ. In DNA form, the CDR3 reads TGCGCCAGCAGCGCCAACATCGCAACTAATGAAAAACTGTTTTTT. This codes for CASSANIATNEKLFF.

This sequence joins TRBV6-5 and TRBJ1-2, with D possibly being TRBD1 (5 bases). CDR1 is MNHEY, CDR2 SVGAGI, per germline. Trimming took 9 bases from V and 6 from J, leaving 20 bases between them. This CDR3 is built from 14 residues. The CDR3 DNA follows: TGTGCCAGTTGGGATTGGGGGGGATTAAATGGCTACACCTTC. The encoded protein is CASWDWGGLNGYTF.

This clone was picked up one time. The chain has TRBV12-3 or TRBV12-4 and TRBJ2-7, with TRBD1 matching over 7 bases. The CDR3 totals 13 residues. V lost 6 bases to trimming and J lost 1 base; unmatched junction nucleotides: 3. CDR3 DNA: TGTGCCAGCAGAACGGGACAGTCCTACGAGCAGTACTTC. Its protein product is CASRTGQSYEQYF.

The chain carries TRBV28 and TRBJ1-5, with TRBD1 matching 8 bases. V was pared by 5 bases and J by 1 base, with 13 bases of the junction left unmatched. Germline V gene lookup returns CDR1 MDHEN and CDR2 SYDVKM. The CDR3 extends over 18 amino acids. CDR3 in amino acids: CASSPLPQQGGSNQPQHF. As DNA, the CDR3 is TGTGCCAGCAGTCCCCTACCCCAACAGGGGGGGAGCAATCAGCCCCAGCATTTT. The variable domain in full, with the rest retrieved from reference TRBV28 and TRBJ1-5, is DVKVTQSSRYLVKRTGEKVFLECVQDMDHENMFWYRQDPGLGLRLIYFSYDVKMKEKGDIPEGYSVSREKKERFSLILESASTNQTSMYLCASSPLPQQGGSNQPQHFGDGTRLSIL.

This clone was found a few times. The CDR3 region is CASSLDRGFNEQYF. The CDR3 DNA sequence: TGTGCCAGCAGTTTAGACAGGGGTTTCAACGAGCAGTACTTC. J is TRBJ2-7 and V is TRBV27, with 8 bases identical to TRBD1. CDR1 and CDR2 (germline): MNHEY, SMNVEV (reference sequence). This CDR3 is 14 amino acids long. The junction had 5 bases not matched to a gene; V was cut back by 2 bases and J by 5 bases.

The CDR3 DNA reads as TGTGCCAGCAGTTCATACACCCCCGACAGGGGCTCTGGAAACACCATATATTTT. It encodes CASSSYTPDRGSGNTIYF. The chain carries TRBV27 and TRBJ1-3; TRBD1 matches at 8 bases. Germline V gene data show CDR1 as MNHEY and CDR2 as SMNVEV (reference sequence). The CDR3 totals 18 residues. The junction had 11 bases not matched to a gene; V was cut back by 4 bases and J by 0 bases.

The V call is TRBV24-1, the J call TRBJ1-2; 12 bases fit TRBD1. The ends lost 3 bases at V and 8 bases at J; junction bases unmatched: 3. The CDR3 totals 14 residues. CDR1 is KGHDR and CDR2 is SFDVKD in the germline V gene. The DNA of the CDR3 is TGTGCCACCAGTGATAGGGACAGGGGGCACGGCTACACCTTC. It encodes CATSDRDRGHGYTF.

This clone has a handful of counts. This chain connects TRBV7-9 to TRBJ2-1; D remains ambiguous. The CDR3 consists of 11 residues. The ends were cut back, 5 bases at V and 8 bases at J, with 7 bases in the middle. CDR1 is SEHNR and CDR2 is FQNEAQ in the germline V gene (reference sequence). The CDR3 loop is CASSPGYEQFF. CDR3 bases: TGTGCCAGCAGCCCCGGGTATGAGCAGTTCTTC.

DNA for the CDR3: TGTGCCAGCAGCCCCAGTCGGCTAGCGGGTACCGGGGAGCTGTTTTTT. Translated, it gives CASSPSRLAGTGELFF. The chain has TRBV7-9 and TRBJ2-2; TRBD2 agrees at 8 bases. The CDR3 is 16 amino acids. V gave up 5 bases and J gave up 5 bases; unmatched junction bases: 10. The V gene's germline CDR1 is SEHNR and CDR2 FQNEAQ (reference sequence).

The gene calls are TRBV29-1 and TRBJ1-2; no firm D call. CDR3 length: 14 amino acids. The V end was cut by 3 bases, the J end by 1 base, with 12 bases between. CDR1 is SQVTM and CDR2 is ANQGSEA in the germline V gene. CDR3 protein: CSVDRQLLNYGYTF. In DNA, the CDR3 is TGCAGCGTTGATCGGCAACTACTTAACTATGGCTACACCTTC.

The CDR3: CASSHPPAGGRNSPLHF. CDR3 DNA: TGCGCCAGCAGCCACCCCCCGGCGGGGGGGCGTAATTCACCCCTCCACTTT. The J gene is TRBJ1-6, the V gene TRBV4-1, with D maybe TRBD1 (6 bases). Trimming stripped 3 bases from V and 6 bases from J, with 18 bases between. CDR3 length: 17 amino acids. CDR1 is MGHRA, CDR2 YSYEKL, per germline.

In this sample, this clone turned up a few times. The chain employs TRBV5-1 and TRBJ1-2; TRBD1 matches 9 bases. Germline-derived CDR1 and CDR2 are SGHRS and YFSETQ. The CDR3 is 17 amino acids. The J segment lost 7 bases and the V segment lost 4 bases, leaving 17 bases of the junction unmatched. In nucleotides, the CDR3 is TGCGCCAGCAGCCCCGGGACAGGGTCTCATTATATGTCTGGCTACACCTTC. Encoded protein: CASSPGTGSHYMSGYTF.

The chain links TRBV5-5 to TRBJ1-1; D not certain. The CDR3 covers 12 residues. Germline-derived CDR1 and CDR2 are SGHKS and YYEKEE (reference sequence). The V gene lost 0 bases and the J gene lost 10 bases, with 10 bases spanning the gap. CDR3 sequence: CASSLAVSGAFF. The CDR3, as DNA: TGTGCCAGCAGCTTGGCGGTGTCAGGAGCTTTCTTT.

This chain uses TRBV24-1 with TRBJ2-3; 11 positions agree with TRBD2. Losses at the gene ends were 7 bases for V and 5 bases for J; bases not matched to a gene: 7. Germline V gives CDR1 KGHDR, CDR2 SFDVKD. The CDR3 is made up of 15 amino acids. CDR3 sequence (DNA): TGTGCCACCAGCCCACTAGCGGGAGTGAAAGATACGCAGTATTTT. Translating it yields CATSPLAGVKDTQYF.

The chain is built from TRBV9 and TRBJ2-5; 11 nucleotides match TRBD1. The CDR3 sequence is 15 residues long. The V and J ends lost 4 bases and 5 bases, in that order; junction bases with no gene match: 7. Germline V gene sequence: CDR1 SGDLS, CDR2 YYNGEE. The CDR3 region has the DNA TGTGCCAGCAGCCCCTGGACAGGGGGCCTGGAGACCCAGTACTTC. This translates into CASSPWTGGLETQYF.

This clone has only a few counts. This chain connects TRBV19 to TRBJ2-1, with TRBD2 matching over 9 bases. Losses at the gene ends were 4 bases for V and 8 bases for J; bases not matched to a gene: 15. The CDR3 sequence is 17 residues long. Looked up from germline, CDR1 is LNHDA and CDR2 is SQIVND (reference sequence). CDR3 sequence reads: CASSRAAGGPFKDEQFF. The DNA of the CDR3 is TGTGCCAGTAGTAGGGCAGCGGGGGGCCCTTTTAAAGATGAGCAGTTCTTC.

The V call is TRBV14, the J call TRBJ1-1; no clear D. This CDR3 spans 13 amino acids. Germline V gene lookup returns CDR1 SGHDN and CDR2 FVKESK. Deletions cut 0 bases from V and 4 bases from J, with 6 bases between. This chain's CDR3 is CASSQERVTEAFF. CDR3 sequence (DNA): TGTGCCAGCAGCCAAGAGAGGGTCACTGAAGCTTTCTTT. Together with reference TRBV14 and TRBJ1-1, the CDR3 gives the full variable domain: EAGVTQFPSHSVIEKGQTVTLRCDPISGHDNLYWYRRVMGKEIKFLLHFVKESKQDESGMPNNRFLAERTGGTYSTLKVQPAELEDSGVYFCASSQERVTEAFFGQGTRLTVV.

The chain joins TRBV11-2 to TRBJ1-4; possible D gene TRBD1, 6 bases. V was cut by 5 bases and J by 8 bases, with 9 bases left in between. The CDR3 has 12 amino acids. CDR1 and CDR2 from the germline V gene are SGHAT and FQNNGV. The DNA for the CDR3 is TGTGCCAGCAGCAAGGGGGGGGAAAAACTGTTTTTT. This codes for CASSKGGEKLFF.

The rearrangement links TRBV6-1 to TRBJ2-7; 7 nucleotides match TRBD1. Germline CDR1 and CDR2: MNHNS and SASEGT. CDR3 length: 15 residues. V lost 1 base to trimming and J lost 3 bases; unmatched junction nucleotides: 6. The CDR3 coding sequence is TGTGCCAGCAGTGAAGGGACAGGTAGTATCTACGAGCAGTACTTC. Translation gives CASSEGTGSIYEQYF.